These T cell receptor beta chains were read from a single sample in a study of regulatory T cells in long-lasting Graves disease. MiXCR was run by TCRdb on the multiplex PCR reads, yielding one entry per CDR3 protein. The sample shows some 600,000 distinct CDR3 sequences, around 15% of them seen only once. These same records also appear under a second study, on T cells in Graves' hyperthyroidism and ophthalmopathy.

Sequencing used peripheral blood mononuclear cells (PBMCs), obtained at new diagnosis, from a patient treated with antithyroid drugs. The receptor source for this set is a man aged 18 to 30 with Graves disease. The CDR3 runs from the conserved cysteine through the conserved F or W. The order of the fields is CDR3 protein, CDR3 DNA, J gene, D gene, clone size, V gene, CDR3 length. The D gene is left open where the match is weak. The size of a clone is reported for some rows only, either as once, few or many, or as a class for expanded clones.

CASRRDDRPYEQFF TGTGCCAGCAGACGGGACGACAGACCTTATGAGCAGTTCTTC TRBJ2-1 NA NA TRBV6-2/TRBV6-3 14
CASSLGPPGSLSVDTQYF TGTGCCAGCAGTTTAGGGCCCCCGGGCAGTCTCTCCGTGGATACGCAGTATTTT TRBJ2-3 NA many TRBV12-3/TRBV12-4 18
CASSLNGGKAAAVNTEAFF TGTGCCAGCAGCTTAAACGGGGGGAAAGCGGCAGCGGTGAACACTGAAGCTTTCTTT TRBJ1-1 NA many TRBV7-3 19
CRQTGGASMNTEAFF TGCAGGCAGACAGGGGGCGCTTCCATGAACACTGAAGCTTTCTTT TRBJ1-1 TRBD1 few TRBV20-1 15
CASSFKGGGSTEAFF TGTGCCAGCAGCTTTAAAGGGGGGGGGAGCACTGAAGCTTTCTTT TRBJ1-1 NA NA TRBV5-4 15
CASSGDRVGSQPQHF TGTGCCAGCAGTGGGGACAGGGTCGGCAGTCAGCCCCAGCATTTT TRBJ1-5 TRBD1 few TRBV2 15
CASSEHRGPYNEQFF TGTGCCAGCAGCGAGCATAGAGGGCCCTACAATGAGCAGTTCTTC TRBJ2-1 NA NA TRBV11-2 15
CAWIFGNTEAFF TGTGCCTGGATATTCGGGAACACTGAAGCTTTCTTT TRBJ1-1 NA few TRBV30 12
CASSYEGRNYGYTF TGTGCCAGCAGTTACGAGGGCCGCAACTATGGCTACACCTTC TRBJ1-2 NA NA TRBV6-5 14
CASSPAPGRGDSPLHF TGTGCCAGCTCACCAGCCCCAGGCAGGGGAGATTCACCCCTCCACTTT TRBJ1-6 NA few TRBV18 16
CASSPVVQETQYF TGTGCCAGCTCACCGGTGGTCCAAGAGACCCAGTACTTC TRBJ2-5 NA many TRBV18 13
CATSDLSGYTF TGTGCCACCAGTGATTTGTCGGGCTACACCTTC TRBJ1-2 NA NA TRBV24-1 11
CASSGQGTYEQYF TGTGCCAGCAGCGGACAGGGGACCTACGAGCAGTACTTC TRBJ2-7 TRBD1 many TRBV2 13
CASGTANYEQYF TGTGCCAGCGGGACGGCGAATTACGAGCAGTACTTC TRBJ2-7 NA many TRBV3-1 12
CASSPMTSQETQYF TGTGCCAGCTCACCAATGACTTCTCAAGAGACCCAGTACTTC TRBJ2-5 NA few TRBV18 14
CASSVQRGSYEQYF TGCGCCAGCAGTGTCCAGCGGGGTTCCTACGAGCAGTACTTC TRBJ2-7 TRBD2 NA TRBV10-2 14
CASSWGDRVSDTQYF TGCGCCAGCAGCTGGGGAGACAGGGTTTCGGATACGCAGTATTTT TRBJ2-3 TRBD1 many TRBV5-1 15
CASRIGADTQYF TGTGCCAGCAGGATCGGGGCAGATACGCAGTATTTT TRBJ2-3 NA many TRBV12-3/TRBV12-4 12
CASSIWLAGAPQGSEQYF TGTGCCAGTAGTATTTGGCTAGCGGGAGCACCCCAAGGCAGCGAGCAGTACTTC TRBJ2-7 TRBD2 NA TRBV19 18
CATSREGRGQVGANVLTF TGTGCCACCAGTAGGGAGGGCAGGGGGCAGGTTGGGGCCAACGTCCTGACTTTC TRBJ2-6 NA NA TRBV19 18
CASSLGTGLAGSTFF TGTGCCAGCAGCTTAGGTACAGGACTAGCGGGTTCCACGTTCTTC TRBJ2-5 TRBD2 NA TRBV11-2 15
CASSLGVKSSYEQYF TGTGCCAGCAGCTTAGGGGTCAAGAGCTCCTACGAGCAGTACTTC TRBJ2-7 NA few TRBV13 15
CASSPFGGQAYEQYF TGTGCCAGCAGCCCCTTTGGCGGGCAAGCCTACGAGCAGTACTTC TRBJ2-7 NA NA TRBV7-3 15
CASSDRDRGHETQYF TGTGCCAGCAGTGACCGGGACAGGGGGCATGAGACCCAGTACTTC TRBJ2-5 TRBD1 many TRBV6-2/TRBV6-3 15
CASSGQEDGGHEAFF TGTGCCAGCAGCGGACAGGAAGACGGGGGGCATGAAGCTTTCTTT TRBJ1-1 TRBD1 few TRBV14 15
CASSPTAGDNEELFF TGTGCCAGCAGCCCCACGGCAGGCGATAATGAAGAACTGTTTTTT TRBJ1-4 NA NA TRBV9 15
CASSSLGGRAYEQYF TGTGCCAGCAGTTCATTGGGCGGGAGGGCCTACGAGCAGTACTTC TRBJ2-7 TRBD2 few TRBV6-9 15
CASSSMGDADTQYF TGTGCCAGCAGCTCGATGGGTGACGCAGATACGCAGTATTTT TRBJ2-3 NA NA TRBV4-2 14
CASVAVTKNIQYF TGTGCCAGCGTGGCGGTTACCAAAAACATTCAGTACTTC TRBJ2-4 NA NA TRBV2 13
CASSLGPATPGETQYF TGCGCCAGCAGCTTGGGCCCCGCGACTCCGGGGGAGACCCAGTACTTC TRBJ2-5 NA many TRBV5-1 16
CASSLRGQRRNYEQYF TGTGCCAGCAGTTTAAGGGGACAGCGGAGGAACTACGAGCAGTACTTC TRBJ2-7 TRBD1 many TRBV12-3/TRBV12-4 16
CSARDSSARTWYQETQYF TGCAGTGCTAGAGATTCGAGCGCACGCACATGGTACCAAGAGACCCAGTACTTC TRBJ2-5 NA few TRBV20-1 18
CASSEDVDRVGF TGTGCCAGCAGTGAAGACGTAGACCGGGTCGGCTTC TRBJ2-7 NA many TRBV6-1 12
CASSEREGRTEQFF TGTGCCAGTTCGGAGCGGGAGGGCCGGACTGAGCAGTTCTTC TRBJ2-1 TRBD2 many TRBV27 14
CSARVGADYRGWETQYF TGCAGTGCTAGAGTAGGGGCGGACTACCGAGGTTGGGAGACCCAGTACTTC TRBJ2-5 NA many TRBV20-1 17
CSARAVAGGNTQYF TGCAGTGCTAGAGCGGTAGCGGGGGGTAATACGCAGTATTTT TRBJ2-3 TRBD2 many TRBV20-1 14
CASSVGDRDDQPQHF TGTGCCAGCAGCGTTGGGGACAGGGATGATCAGCCCCAGCATTTT TRBJ1-5 TRBD1 once TRBV9 15
CASNGKGVYHEQFF TGTGCCAGCAATGGGAAGGGGGTTTATCATGAGCAGTTCTTC TRBJ2-1 NA NA TRBV27 14
CASSPLATSGSSYEQYF TGTGCCAGCAGTCCCCTCGCGACTAGCGGGAGCTCCTACGAGCAGTACTTC TRBJ2-7 TRBD2 NA TRBV27 17
CSARDAHGTAVNF TGCAGTGCTAGAGATGCCCACGGGACCGCCGTCAACTTC TRBJ2-1 NA NA TRBV20-1 13
CASNPRAGELFF TGTGCCAGTAACCCACGCGCCGGGGAGCTGTTTTTT TRBJ2-2 NA few TRBV19 12